This T cell receptor (beta chain) was found in a study of T cell clonotyping in hematopoietic cell transplantation. Study outcomes and limitations: Recipient TCR diversity dropped after transplant; expanded clonotypes rose from day 30 to 180. Few recipient clonotypes overlapped donors; over 95% were de novo at given depth. CD4 and CD8 repertoire contributions could not be separated without sorting. Graft donor and pretransplant recipient Inverse Simpson Index values predicted broader posttransplant TCR diversity.

Sequenced by immunoSEQ multiplex PCR; TCRdb stores in-frame clones only, minus some. This table holds over 25,000 clones, approximately 96% found once. Turning to this clone: The antigen remains undetermined.

The V gene lost 1 base and the J gene lost 5 bases, with 11 bases spanning the gap. Germline CDR1 is SGHTA and CDR2 is FQGNSA. This CDR3 comprises 14 residues. The sequence was obtained from a man aged 45-65 years in good health. Some clones in this sample may be carry-over from other donors' samples. The specimen was peripheral blood mononuclear cells. The chain recombines TRBV7-2 with TRBJ1-1, with D maybe TRBD1 (5 bases). CDR3 nucleotide sequence: TGTGCCAGCAGCTTAGACCAGGGTGTTACTGAAGCTTTCTTT. Translating gives CASSLDQGVTEAFF.